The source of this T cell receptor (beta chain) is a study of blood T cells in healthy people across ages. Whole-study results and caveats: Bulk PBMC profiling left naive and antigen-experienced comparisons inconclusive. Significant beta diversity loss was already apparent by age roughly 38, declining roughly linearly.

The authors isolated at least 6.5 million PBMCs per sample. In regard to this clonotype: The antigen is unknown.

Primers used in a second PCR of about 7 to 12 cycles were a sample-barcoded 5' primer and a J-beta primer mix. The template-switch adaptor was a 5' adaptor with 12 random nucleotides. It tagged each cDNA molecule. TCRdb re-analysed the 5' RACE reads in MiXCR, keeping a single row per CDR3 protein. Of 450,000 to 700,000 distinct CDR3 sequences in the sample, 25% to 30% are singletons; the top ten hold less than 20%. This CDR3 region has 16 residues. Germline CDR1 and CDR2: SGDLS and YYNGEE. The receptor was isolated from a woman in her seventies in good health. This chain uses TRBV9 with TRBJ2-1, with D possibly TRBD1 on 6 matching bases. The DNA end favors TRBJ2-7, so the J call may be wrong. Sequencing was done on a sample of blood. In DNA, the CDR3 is TGTGCCAGCACCAGGCATCAGGGGACGGCATACTACGAGCAGTACTTC. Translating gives CASTRHQGTAYYEQYF.